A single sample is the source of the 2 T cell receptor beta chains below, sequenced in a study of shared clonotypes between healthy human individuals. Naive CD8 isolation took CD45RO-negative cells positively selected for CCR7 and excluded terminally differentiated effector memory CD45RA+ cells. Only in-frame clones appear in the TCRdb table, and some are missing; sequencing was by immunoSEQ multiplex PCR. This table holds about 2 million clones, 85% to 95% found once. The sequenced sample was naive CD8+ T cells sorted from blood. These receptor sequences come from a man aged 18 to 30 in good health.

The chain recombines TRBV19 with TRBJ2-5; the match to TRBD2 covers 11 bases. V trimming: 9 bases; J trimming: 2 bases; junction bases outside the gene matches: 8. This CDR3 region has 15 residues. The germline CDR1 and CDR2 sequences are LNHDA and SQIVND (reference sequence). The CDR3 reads CARTLAGGRQETQYF. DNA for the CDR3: TGTGCCAGAACTCTAGCGGGGGGACGACAAGAGACCCAGTACTTC.

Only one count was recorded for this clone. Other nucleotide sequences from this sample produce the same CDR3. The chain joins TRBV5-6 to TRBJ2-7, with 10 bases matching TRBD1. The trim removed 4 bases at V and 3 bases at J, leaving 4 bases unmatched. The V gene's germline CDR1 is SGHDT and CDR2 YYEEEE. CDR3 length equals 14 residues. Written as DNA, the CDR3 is TGTGCCAGCAGCAGCCGGGACAGGGGCTACGAGCAGTACTTC. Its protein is CASSSRDRGYEQYF.